Listed below are T cell receptor beta chains from one sample, sequenced in a study of blood T cell repertoires in COVID-19. The method was immunoSEQ multiplex PCR; TCRdb's version includes in-frame clones alone and lacks a portion of them. Altogether roughly 30,000 clones are present, roughly 88% being singletons, with the ten largest covering roughly 8.2%. The sample comprised peripheral blood. These receptors originate from a man aged 60 to 69 with COVID-19, enrolled during active disease. The conserved cysteine and the conserved F or W are not part of the CDR3 here.

length,J,V,CDR3
16,TRBJ1-1,TRBV7-9,ASSLVTSGVIGDTEAF
13,TRBJ1-4,TRBV6-2/TRBV6-3,ASSGRDRAYEKLF
9,TRBJ1-1,TRBV5-6,ASRRDTEAF
12,TRBJ1-2,TRBV5-4,ASSLGRVGYGYT
13,TRBJ2-7,TRBV7-6,ASSPGQGASYEQY
15,TRBJ1-4,TRBV7-9,ASSPPPTGYGLEKLF
11,TRBJ2-7,TRBV18,ASSPGTGYEQY
11,TRBJ2-5,TRBV5-6,ASSSTGEETQY
14,TRBJ2-7,TRBV9,ASSALPSTGGSEQY
11,TRBJ2-5,TRBV5-1,ASSLGAQETQY
13,TRBJ1-5,TRBV4-1,ASSPNGQADQPQH